The TCR beta chain described here comes from a study of T cells in Graves' hyperthyroidism and ophthalmopathy (dated by TCRdb to the late 2010s). Background for the entire study: Peripheral blood was sampled at the time of initial diagnosis, prior to any treatment. To identify distinguishing TCR V-J signatures, a discovery cohort of around 100 patients was used, comprising 43 with Graves' ophthalmopathy and around 57 with stable Graves' hyperthyroidism. Whether ophthalmopathy could be predicted prospectively was tested in an independent validation cohort made up of 18 to 20 hyperthyroidism patients plus 17 patients who later progressed to ophthalmopathy. For training and testing, the approximately 92 patients in the discovery cohort were randomly divided in a 7:3 ratio. In more than 5 Graves' hyperthyroidism patients, the study also compared T-cell repertoires from thyroid tissue with T-cell repertoires from blood. After sampling, hyperthyroidism patients received methimazole starting at 30 mg daily, and ophthalmopathy patients received high-dose intravenous methylprednisolone. The paper describes TCR Vbeta CDR3 sequencing of more than 120 peripheral blood samples, made up of some 42 ophthalmopathy patients, 70 to 80 hyperthyroidism patients and roughly 17 progressor patients.

Findings and caveats that apply to the study as a whole: During validation, the model predicted progression to ophthalmopathy a median of approximately 6.5 months ahead of onset, with approximately 70% sensitivity and 72.22% specificity. No statistical method was used to fix the sample size in advance, and group allocation was not hidden from the investigators. Most expanded thyroid clonotypes (frequency above 0.001) were also detected in blood, suggesting blood repertoires may reflect thyroid immune responses. In cross-validation, a model built on a 13 V-J signature told ophthalmopathy apart from stable hyperthyroidism with roughly 87% sensitivity and approximately 81% specificity, and in testing the same model reached 80%/75%.

Hyperthyroidism patients were aged 18 to 65 years and newly diagnosed, with disease duration of less than 2 months. Any patient with an uncontrolled infection, another autoimmune disease, pregnancy or lactation was excluded. Diagnoses were based on clinical symptoms, serum thyroxine and TRAb, thyroid ultrasound and orbital computed tomography. For progressor patients, blood was drawn at the first diagnosis of hyperthyroidism, before any ophthalmopathy symptoms had appeared. PBMCs were separated from roughly 9.3 ml of fresh peripheral blood using Ficoll-Paque density gradient centrifugation. Progressor patients were first diagnosed with Graves' hyperthyroidism and then developed ophthalmopathy during follow-up. Total RNA was extracted with Trizol reagent, and quality was checked on an Agilent 2100 Bioanalyzer. The TCR beta CDR3 regions were amplified from the RNA transcripts. The TCR CDR3 was subjected to a first round of RT-PCR using the HTBI primer set and the Qiagen OneStep RT-PCR kit. A second multiplex PCR round built the libraries, followed by size selection and purification. Libraries were sequenced paired-end with 100 bp reads on an Illumina HiSeq2000. In the source study's methods: Raw data were processed with SOAPnuke, discarding reads with adapters, uncalled bases, mean Phred below 15, or no exact constant-primer or identifier match. High-quality paired reads were merged with COPE v1.2.5, and unique nucleotide sequences were defined as clonotypes. Clonotypes were aligned to IMGT TRBV, TRBD and TRBJ reference segments using MiTCR v1.1. Only V-J combinations with frequency above 0.0001, covering about 99% of repertoires, were analysed. The TCS score was defined as the ratio of F50 (clonal expansion) to E x V (chaos), calculated using BLOSUM62-based TCRdist between CDR3 peptides within each V-J. Welch's t-statistics and random forest reduced around 510 V-J features to under 15, which were used in a naive Bayes classifier (R e1071). Using fastp trimming at Q25 and MiXCR clonotype assembly, TCRdb reanalyzed the public sequencing data and kept in-frame beta chains. Identical CDR3 proteins give one entry, which carries the most common genes and DNA. Clone size and V and J calls follow TCRdb, not the original study. This sample comprises nearly 600,000 distinct CDR3 sequences, approximately 15% of them detected only once. Together, the top ten hold 5.8% of the sample.

This clonotype came up many times. The antigen this receptor binds is unknown. Base qualities are not recorded, but no much larger clone differs from it by a single base. Including the terminal cysteine and phenylalanine, the CDR3 comprises 14 residues. CDR3 DNA only is kept here, 42 bases in frame from base 1. In the germline V gene, CDR1 corresponds to SGHTA and CDR2 to FQGTGA. Trimming removed 5 bases from V and 6 bases from J, leaving 13 bases between the germline ends. Sequencing was done on a sample of blood. This TCR came from a woman under 40 with Graves' hyperthyroidism that later progressed to Graves' ophthalmopathy. This chain joins TRBV7-3 to TRBJ2-2, and TRBD2 may be the D gene, going by 6 matching bases. The CDR3 region has the sequence CASSRTSSAGELFF. The nucleotide sequence is given as TGTGCCAGCAGCCGAACCTCTAGCGCCGGGGAGCTGTTTTTT.